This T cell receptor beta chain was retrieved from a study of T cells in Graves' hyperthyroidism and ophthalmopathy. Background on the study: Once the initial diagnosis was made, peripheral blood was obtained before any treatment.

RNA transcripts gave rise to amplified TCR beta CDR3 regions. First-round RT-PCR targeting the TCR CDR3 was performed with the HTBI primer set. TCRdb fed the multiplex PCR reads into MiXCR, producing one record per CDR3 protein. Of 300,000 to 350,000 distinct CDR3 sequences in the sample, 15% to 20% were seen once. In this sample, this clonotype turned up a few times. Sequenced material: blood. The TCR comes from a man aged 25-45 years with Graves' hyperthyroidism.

The chain's CDR3 is CASMLAGGGKTQYF. In DNA form, the CDR3 reads TGTGCCAGCATGCTAGCGGGAGGCGGGAAGACCCAGTACTTC. The chain couples TRBV3-1 to TRBJ2-5, with 11 positions matching TRBD2. CDR3 size: 14 residues. Germline CDR1 and CDR2: LGHDT and YNNKEL (reference sequence). Germline trimming cut 7 bases from V and 6 bases from J; bases unmatched to any gene: 7.